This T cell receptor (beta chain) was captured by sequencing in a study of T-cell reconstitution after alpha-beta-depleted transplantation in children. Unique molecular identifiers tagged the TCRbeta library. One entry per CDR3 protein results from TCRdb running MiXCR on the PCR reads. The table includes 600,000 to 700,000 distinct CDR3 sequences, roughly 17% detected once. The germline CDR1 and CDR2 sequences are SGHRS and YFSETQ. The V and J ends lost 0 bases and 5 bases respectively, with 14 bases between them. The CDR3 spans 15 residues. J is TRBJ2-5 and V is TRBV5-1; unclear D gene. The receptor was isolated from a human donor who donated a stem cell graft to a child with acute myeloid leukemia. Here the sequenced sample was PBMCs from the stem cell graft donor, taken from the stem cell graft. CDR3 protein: CASSLERSIGETQYF. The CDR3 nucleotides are TGCGCCAGCAGCTTGGAACGGTCGATTGGGGAGACCCAGTACTTC.